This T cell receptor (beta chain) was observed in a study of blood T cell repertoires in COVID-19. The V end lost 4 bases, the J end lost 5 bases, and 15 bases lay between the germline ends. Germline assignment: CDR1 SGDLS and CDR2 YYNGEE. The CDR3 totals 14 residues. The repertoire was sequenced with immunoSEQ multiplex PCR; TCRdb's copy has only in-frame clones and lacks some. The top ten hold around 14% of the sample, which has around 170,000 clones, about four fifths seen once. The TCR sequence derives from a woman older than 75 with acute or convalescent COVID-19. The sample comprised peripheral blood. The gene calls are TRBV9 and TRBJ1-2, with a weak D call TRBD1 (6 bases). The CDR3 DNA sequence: TGTGCCAGCAGCCCGAGGGGGAGGGGTTATGGCTACACCTTC. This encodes CASSPRGRGYGYTF. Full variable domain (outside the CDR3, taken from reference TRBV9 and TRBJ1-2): DSGVTQTPKHLITATGQRVTLRCSPRSGDLSVYWYQQSLDQGLQFLIQYYNGEERAKGNILERFSAQQFPDLHSELNLSSLELGDSALYFCASSPRGRGYGYTFGSGTRLTVV.